These 13 T cell receptor beta chains were sequenced from one sample in a study of cytomegalovirus exposure and HLA in healthy donors. The PCR had 60 Vbeta and 13 Jbeta primers. The method was immunoSEQ multiplex PCR; TCRdb's version includes in-frame clones alone and lacks a portion of them. The sample has fewer than 110,000 clones, 75% to 85% seen once; the top ten hold about a tenth. The material sequenced was PBMCs. Receptor source: a woman between 18 and 30 years old in good health and CMV-seropositive.

The chain recombines TRBV6-5 with TRBJ2-2; 8 bases map to TRBD1. Germline assignment: CDR1 MNHEY and CDR2 SVGAGI. J lost 6 bases, V lost 0 bases, and 6 bases had no gene match. CDR3 length: 16 residues. The DNA for the CDR3 is TGTGCCAGCAGTTACTCCTCCCAGGGGGCAGCCGGGGAGCTGTTTTTT. Translated, it gives CASSYSSQGAAGELFF.

The V call is TRBV9, the J call TRBJ2-6; possibly TRBD1 for D (6 bases). With 3 bases removed from V and 2 bases from J, the gap between germline ends came to 12 bases. The CDR3 consists of 16 residues. Per the germline V gene, CDR1 is SGDLS and CDR2 is YYNGEE. The CDR3 nucleotides read TGTGCCAGCAGCGCAAACAGGGATACTGGGGCCAACGTCCTGACTTTC. This sequence encodes CASSANRDTGANVLTF. Together with reference TRBV9 and TRBJ2-6, the CDR3 gives the full variable domain: DSGVTQTPKHLITATGQRVTLRCSPRSGDLSVYWYQQSLDQGLQFLIQYYNGEERAKGNILERFSAQQFPDLHSELNLSSLELGDSALYFCASSANRDTGANVLTFGAGSRLTVL.

V usage is TRBV10-3 and J usage is TRBJ2-7, with TRBD1 as a possible D gene (6 bases). Trimming took 8 bases from V and 5 from J, leaving 13 bases between them. The CDR3 sequence is 12 residues long. Germline CDR1 and CDR2: ENHRY and SYGVKD. The CDR3, as DNA: TGTGCCATCGCCGCCAGGGGCCACGAGCAGTACTTC. This encodes CAIAARGHEQYF.

The chain carries TRBV9 and TRBJ2-7; no firm D call. The germline CDR1 and CDR2 sequences are SGDLS and YYNGEE. V lost 0 bases to trimming and J lost 5 bases, with 15 bases between them. The CDR3 runs 15 residues. The CDR3 DNA reads TGTGCCAGCAGCGTAGGTGCGGCAGCCAACCACGAGCAGTACTTC. Amino acid sequence: CASSVGAAANHEQYF.

This clone came up once. The CDR3 is CASSRTGAQSYEQYF. Here the CDR3 DNA reads TGCGCCAGCAGCCGAACAGGGGCGCAATCCTACGAGCAGTACTTC. J is TRBJ2-7 and V is TRBV5-1, with 7 bases fitting TRBD1. The junction had 8 bases not matched to a gene; V was cut back by 4 bases and J by 1 base. This CDR3 contains 15 residues. Germline V CDR1 and CDR2: SGHRS, YFSETQ. Variable domain in full (rest from reference TRBV5-1 and TRBJ2-7): KAGVTQTPRYLIKTRGQQVTLSCSPISGHRSVSWYQQTPGQGLQFLFEYFSETQRNKGNFPGRFSGRQFSNSRSEMNVSTLELGDSALYLCASSRTGAQSYEQYFGPGTRLTVT.

A few counts support this clone. J is TRBJ2-2 and V is TRBV15; D may be TRBD2 (6 bases). The germline CDR1 and CDR2 sequences are LNHNV and YYDKDF (reference sequence). CDR3 length: 15 amino acids. V was cut by 5 bases and J by 5 bases, with 15 bases left in between. The CDR3 region has the DNA TGTGCCACCAGCGAGGGACTCCAGTGGACCGGGGAGCTGTTTTTT. Translating gives CATSEGLQWTGELFF. The whole variable domain, remainder taken from reference TRBV15 and TRBJ2-2, is DAMVIQNPRYQVTQFGKPVTLSCSQTLNHNVMYWYQQKSSQAPKLLFHYYDKDFNNEADTPDNFQSRRPNTSFCFLDIRSPGLGDTAMYLCATSEGLQWTGELFFGEGSRLTVL.

The V call is TRBV5-6, the J call TRBJ2-2; D may be TRBD2 (5 bases). This CDR3 has 15 amino acids. Germline V gene data show CDR1 as SGHDT and CDR2 as YYEEEE. The V end lost 4 bases, the J end lost 3 bases, and 13 bases lay between the germline ends. The CDR3: CASSPATGYTGELFF. The CDR3 DNA reads as TGTGCCAGCAGCCCCGCCACGGGATACACCGGGGAGCTGTTTTTT.

The chain is built from TRBV28 and TRBJ2-7; maybe TRBD2 (6 bases). The CDR3 sequence is 13 residues long. CDR1 is MDHEN, CDR2 SYDVKM, per germline. Trimming pared 3 bases from V and 4 bases from J, leaving 10 bases between. The CDR3: CASSFQGGYEQYF. For the CDR3, the DNA is TGTGCCAGCAGTTTTCAGGGAGGATACGAGCAGTACTTC.

This clone was detected a few times. The chain carries TRBV2 and TRBJ2-1, with 9 nucleotides matching TRBD2. The length of the CDR3 is 14 residues. Trimming took 7 bases from V and 6 from J; bases not matched to a gene: 7. The V gene's germline CDR1 is SNHLY and CDR2 FYNNEI. This CDR3 reads CASMDSGRSNEQFF. CDR3 nucleotide sequence: TGTGCCAGCATGGACAGCGGGAGGAGCAATGAGCAGTTCTTC. Full variable domain (remainder filled in from reference TRBV2 and TRBJ2-1): EPEVTQTPSHQVTQMGQEVILRCVPISNHLYFYWYRQILGQKVEFLVSFYNNEISEKSEIFDDQFSVERPDGSNFTLKIRSTKLEDSAMYFCASMDSGRSNEQFFGPGTRLTVL.

This rearrangement joins TRBV9 to TRBJ2-5; 9 nucleotides match TRBD1. The DNA matches TRBJ2-7 better at its end, which makes the J call doubtful. This CDR3 contains 14 residues. From germline, CDR1 is SGDLS and CDR2 YYNGEE. The DNA for the CDR3 is TGTGCCAGCAGCCGGGACAGGGAGACTGGCGAGCAGTACTTC. Protein sequence: CASSRDRETGEQYF.

The V gene is TRBV28, the J gene TRBJ1-3; D ambiguous. The germline V and J ends were trimmed by 5 bases and 0 bases, with 14 bases remaining between them. This CDR3 has 16 amino acids. The germline V gene has CDR1 MDHEN and CDR2 SYDVKM. The CDR3 region is CASSPNFVGSGNTIYF. In DNA form, the CDR3 reads TGTGCCAGCAGTCCAAACTTCGTCGGCTCTGGAAACACCATATATTTT.

This clone has a handful of counts. The V gene is TRBV30, the J gene TRBJ2-5, with D possibly matching TRBD2 (7 bases). Germline V CDR1 and CDR2: GTSNPN, SVGIG (reference sequence). V gave up 3 bases and J gave up 2 bases, with 13 bases separating them. CDR3 length equals 14 residues. CDR3 protein: CAWSQGRGQETQYF. For the CDR3, the DNA is TGTGCCTGGAGCCAGGGGAGGGGGCAAGAGACCCAGTACTTC.

CDR3 nucleotides: TGCAGTGCTGGGGACAGCTATGGCTACACCTTC. Translation gives CSAGDSYGYTF. The chain couples TRBV20-1 to TRBJ1-2; 7 bases line up with TRBD1. The V gene's germline CDR1 is DFQATT and CDR2 SNEGSKA (reference sequence). J gave up 4 bases and V 5 bases, and 1 base lay outside the gene matches. This CDR3 comprises 11 residues.